This is a list of T cell receptor beta chains from one sample in a study of blood T cell repertoires in COVID-19. Sequencing was performed with immunoSEQ multiplex PCR; in TCRdb, only in-frame clones are kept and a portion is missing. Of 45,000 to 65,000 clones in the sample, roughly 83% were seen once. Sequenced sample: peripheral blood. Every receptor here comes from a man aged 25-45 years with COVID-19, enrolled during active disease. Both conserved end residues are part of each CDR3. The order of the fields is J gene, V gene, D gene, clone size, CDR3 protein, CDR3 DNA. The D gene is left open where the match is weak. A clone size is listed for some rows: how often the clone was seen (once, few, many), or a class if it is expanded.

>TRBJ1-3|TRBV28|TRBD1|once
CASSWLTGGAMTGNTIYF
TGTGCCAGCAGTTGGTTGACAGGGGGCGCAATGACTGGAAACACCATATATTTT
>TRBJ2-1|TRBV4-1|TRBD2|-
CASSQGLAGGYEQFF
TGCGCCAGCAGCCAAGGACTAGCGGGAGGGTATGAGCAGTTCTTC
>TRBJ1-5|TRBV7-2|TRBD1|-
CASSLEDRNYQPQHF
TGTGCCAGCAGCTTAGAGGACAGGAATTATCAGCCCCAGCATTTT
>TRBJ1-4|TRBV28|-|-
CASSLPTGSGKEKLFF
TGTGCCAGCAGTTTACCCACAGGGTCAGGAAAAGAAAAACTGTTTTTT
>TRBJ2-1|TRBV18|-|-
CASSPLFSNNEQFF
TGTGCCAGCTCACCTCTCTTCAGTAACAATGAGCAGTTCTTC
>TRBJ1-4|TRBV3-1/TRBV3-2|-|once
CASSPTGGEKLFF
TGTGCCAGCAGCCCGACGGGCGGGGAAAAACTGTTTTTT
>TRBJ2-1|TRBV6-2/TRBV6-3|TRBD2|-
CASSYPAGGNEQFF
TGTGCCAGCAGTTACCCAGCGGGAGGGAATGAGCAGTTCTTC
>TRBJ1-2|TRBV30|-|-
CAWSVRSLYGYTF
TGTGCCTGGAGTGTACGGTCCCTCTATGGCTACACCTTC
>TRBJ2-6|TRBV5-1|-|-
CASSFGGAGANVLTF
TGCGCCAGCAGCTTCGGAGGCGCTGGGGCCAACGTCCTGACTTTC
>TRBJ2-1|TRBV4-2|TRBD2|-
CASSQLLAVVEQFF
TGTGCCAGCAGCCAACTACTAGCGGTGGTGGAGCAGTTCTTC
>TRBJ2-7|TRBV7-2|-|-
CASSTWGGYEQYF
TGTGCCAGCAGCACCTGGGGCGGCTACGAGCAGTACTTC
>TRBJ2-3|TRBV7-9|TRBD2|-
CASVFWGGRITDTQYF
TGTGCCAGCGTCTTCTGGGGGGGACGGATCACAGATACGCAGTATTTT
>TRBJ1-2|TRBV5-5|-|-
CASSQELYGYTF
TGTGCCAGCAGTCAGGAACTGTATGGCTACACCTTC
>TRBJ2-7|TRBV28|-|-
CASSLSPPPGQYF
TGTGCCAGCAGTTTATCCCCCCCTCCGGGGCAGTACTTC
>TRBJ2-5|TRBV19|TRBD1|-
CASSLTGFDETQYF
TGTGCCAGTAGCCTGACAGGGTTCGACGAGACCCAGTACTTC
>TRBJ1-1|TRBV4-2|-|-
CASSLERGTEAFF
TGTGCCAGCAGCCTCGAAAGGGGCACTGAAGCTTTCTTT
>TRBJ1-2|TRBV24-1|-|-
CATSDTGTTNYGYTF
TGTGCCACCAGTGATACCGGGACAACAAACTATGGCTACACCTTC
>TRBJ1-2|TRBV10-3|TRBD1|-
CAIRNQGASYGYTF
TGTGCCATCAGGAACCAGGGGGCCTCTTATGGCTACACCTTC
>TRBJ1-5|TRBV4-1|-|-
CASSQGLYSNQPQHF
TGCGCCAGCAGCCAAGGACTGTATAGCAATCAGCCCCAGCATTTT
>TRBJ2-5|TRBV11-2|-|-
CASSFMETQYF
TGTGCCAGCAGCTTTATGGAGACCCAGTACTTC
>TRBJ1-1|TRBV7-6|-|-
CASSLGGGRNTEAFF
TGTGCCAGCAGCTTAGGGGGGGGTCGGAACACTGAAGCTTTCTTT
>TRBJ1-5|TRBV28|-|-
CASSLGHMSQPQHF
TGTGCCAGCAGTTTAGGGCACATGTCACAGCCCCAGCATTTT
>TRBJ1-2|TRBV19|TRBD1|-
CASSSTGGPYGYTF
TGTGCCAGTAGCTCGACAGGGGGCCCTTATGGCTACACCTTC
>TRBJ2-3|TRBV9|-|-
CASSGGVRTDTQYF
TGTGCCAGCAGCGGGGGAGTGCGCACAGATACGCAGTATTTT
>TRBJ1-1|TRBV11-2|TRBD1|-
CASSPDRGLGTEAFF
TGTGCCAGCAGCCCCGACAGGGGGCTGGGCACTGAAGCTTTCTTT
>TRBJ1-1|TRBV7-6|TRBD1|-
CASSLRTGGAEAFF
TGTGCCAGCAGCTTAAGGACAGGGGGGGCTGAAGCTTTCTTT
>TRBJ2-7|TRBV18|TRBD1|-
CASSPGTGRNEQYF
TGTGCCAGCTCACCGGGGACAGGGAGAAACGAGCAGTACTTC
>TRBJ1-5|TRBV5-5|-|-
CASSLREGVSNQPQHF
TGTGCCAGCAGCTTGCGAGAAGGAGTTAGCAATCAGCCCCAGCATTTT
>TRBJ1-5|TRBV27|TRBD1|-
CASSRDRGPGSNQPQHF
TGTGCCAGCAGCCGGGACAGGGGCCCCGGGAGCAATCAGCCCCAGCATTTT